These T cell receptor beta chains were read from a single sample in a study of T-cell reconstitution after alpha-beta-depleted transplantation in children. TCRdb processed the PCR reads anew with MiXCR; each CDR3 protein has one entry. The data show some 300,000 distinct CDR3 sequences, roughly 8.2% seen once. The material sequenced was peripheral blood, taken 360 days after TCRalphabeta/CD19-depleted stem cell transplant. The receptors originated from a female patient between 2 and 15 years old who had a stem cell transplant for Fanconi anemia, so the T cells may come from the graft donor. Each CDR3 is given with its conserved first and last residue. The D gene is left open where the match is weak. The size field is filled for only some rows; it gives once, few, many or a size class.

J: TRBJ2-7; size: many; D: TRBD2; V: TRBV20-1; DNA: TGCAGTGCTAGAGTGGCGGGGGGGGTATACGAGCAGTACTTC; CDR3: CSARVAGGVYEQYF
J: TRBJ2-2; size: -; D: TRBD1; V: TRBV18; DNA: TGTGCCAGCTCACTACGCGGGACAGGGGGAAACACCGGGGAGCTGTTTTTT; CDR3: CASSLRGTGGNTGELFF
J: TRBJ1-2; size: many; D: -; V: TRBV20-1; DNA: TGCAGTGCTTATAAGGGGGGCGGCTACACCTTC; CDR3: CSAYKGGGYTF
J: TRBJ1-1; size: many; D: -; V: TRBV7-9; DNA: TGTGCCAGCAGCCTGACATCGTACGGAACTGAAGCTTTCTTT; CDR3: CASSLTSYGTEAFF
J: TRBJ2-5; size: many; D: -; V: TRBV6-6; DNA: TGTGCCAGCAGTCCCATGGAGACCCAGTACTTC; CDR3: CASSPMETQYF
J: TRBJ1-2; size: many; D: -; V: TRBV5-6; DNA: TGTGCCAGCCGCCGGGGGGACTATGGCTACACCTTC; CDR3: CASRRGDYGYTF
J: TRBJ2-1; size: few; D: -; V: TRBV6-1; DNA: TGTGCCAGCAGTGAAGCGCTAGATCAGGGGCAGTTCTTC; CDR3: CASSEALDQGQFF
J: TRBJ1-6; size: many; D: -; V: TRBV7-8; DNA: TGTGCCAGCAGCTTAGCGGGGGGTGTGGGGAATTCACCCCTCCACTTT; CDR3: CASSLAGGVGNSPLHF
J: TRBJ1-5; size: many; D: -; V: TRBV4-3; DNA: TGCGCCAGCAGCCAAGGCGTCAGTCAGCCCCAGCATTTT; CDR3: CASSQGVSQPQHF
J: TRBJ2-1; size: many; D: -; V: TRBV7-3; DNA: TGTGCCAGCAGCCCTACACTAGCAATGGGTGAGCAGTTCTTC; CDR3: CASSPTLAMGEQFF
J: TRBJ2-7; size: many; D: TRBD2; V: TRBV7-6; DNA: TGTGCCAGCAGCTTAGTTCTAGCGGGGGCCTACGAGCAGTACTTC; CDR3: CASSLVLAGAYEQYF
J: TRBJ2-2; size: -; D: -; V: TRBV6-2/TRBV6-3; DNA: TGTGCCAGCAGCCCCAAATCCACCGGGGAGCTGTTTTTT; CDR3: CASSPKSTGELFF
J: TRBJ2-7; size: many; D: TRBD1; V: TRBV15; DNA: TGTGCCACCAGCAGAAACCCGGACAGGCGAATCTCCTACGAGCAGTACTTC; CDR3: CATSRNPDRRISYEQYF
J: TRBJ2-7; size: many; D: -; V: TRBV12-3/TRBV12-4; DNA: TGTGCCAGCAGCAGACGTCCAAACGAGCAGTACTTC; CDR3: CASSRRPNEQYF
J: TRBJ2-2; size: many; D: -; V: TRBV7-3; DNA: TGTGCCAGCAGCTTAACAGGGACCGGGGAGCTGTTTTTT; CDR3: CASSLTGTGELFF
J: TRBJ2-3; size: few; D: -; V: TRBV6-5; DNA: TGTGCCAGCAGTTTTCGGATGGGGGCAGATACGCAGTATTTT; CDR3: CASSFRMGADTQYF
J: TRBJ1-1; size: many; D: -; V: TRBV29-1; DNA: TGCAGCGTTGAAGATCCAGGGGCGCCCACTGAAGCTTTCTTT; CDR3: CSVEDPGAPTEAFF
J: TRBJ2-7; size: many; D: -; V: TRBV29-1; DNA: TGCAGCGTTGAAGGATTCACCTACGAGCAGTACTTC; CDR3: CSVEGFTYEQYF
J: TRBJ1-3; size: many; D: -; V: TRBV20-1; DNA: TGCAGTGCTAGAGTTCAGCCGAACACCATATATTTT; CDR3: CSARVQPNTIYF
J: TRBJ2-7; size: many; D: -; V: TRBV28; DNA: TGTGCCAGCCATGGAACTCGGACAACCCCCTACGAGCAGTACTTC; CDR3: CASHGTRTTPYEQYF
J: TRBJ1-1; size: few; D: TRBD1; V: TRBV6-1; DNA: TGTGCCAGCAGTCAGAGACAGGGTAACACTGAAGCTTTCTTT; CDR3: CASSQRQGNTEAFF
J: TRBJ1-5; size: many; D: TRBD1; V: TRBV20-1; DNA: TGCAGTGCTAGAGCGAGAGGGGGCCTCAATCAGCCCCAGCATTTT; CDR3: CSARARGGLNQPQHF
J: TRBJ2-5; size: -; D: TRBD2; V: TRBV20-1; DNA: TGCAGTGCTAGAGGCGGGGCTAGCGGGGAGAGAGAGACCCAGTACTTC; CDR3: CSARGGASGERETQYF
J: TRBJ2-7; size: many; D: -; V: TRBV3-1; DNA: TGTGCCAGCAGCTCCAGCGAGCGGCAGTACTTC; CDR3: CASSSSERQYF
J: TRBJ1-1; size: -; D: TRBD1; V: TRBV27; DNA: TGTGCCAGCAGTTTATGGACAGGGCTAGAAGCTTTCTTT; CDR3: CASSLWTGLEAFF
J: TRBJ2-1; size: many; D: -; V: TRBV29-1; DNA: TGCAGCGTCCCAGGACAGGAGCAGTTCTTC; CDR3: CSVPGQEQFF
J: TRBJ2-7; size: many; D: -; V: TRBV6-1; DNA: TGTGCCAGCAGTGCCGGGACGGCTCTGAATCAGTACTTC; CDR3: CASSAGTALNQYF
J: TRBJ2-3; size: many; D: -; V: TRBV5-1; DNA: TGCGCCAGCAGCCCGGACAGACATGCCACAGATACGCAGTATTTT; CDR3: CASSPDRHATDTQYF
J: TRBJ1-6; size: few; D: TRBD1; V: TRBV28; DNA: TGTGCCAGCAGTTTATTACCCTCCGGGACAGATTATTCACCCCTCCACTTT; CDR3: CASSLLPSGTDYSPLHF
J: TRBJ1-6; size: many; D: -; V: TRBV27; DNA: TGTGCCAGCAGGGGCTCCTATAATTCACCCCTCCACTTT; CDR3: CASRGSYNSPLHF
J: TRBJ2-1; size: few; D: -; V: TRBV20-1; DNA: TGCAGTGCTAACCCCTTCGCCGACAATGAGCAGTTCTTC; CDR3: CSANPFADNEQFF
J: TRBJ2-7; size: -; D: TRBD2; V: TRBV7-3; DNA: TGTGCCAGCAGCGCAGGGACTAGCGGGCCCTACGAGCAGTACTTC; CDR3: CASSAGTSGPYEQYF
J: TRBJ2-2; size: -; D: TRBD1; V: TRBV10-1; DNA: TGCGCCAGCAGTACAGGGGGCCTGAACACCGGGGAGCTGTTTTTT; CDR3: CASSTGGLNTGELFF
J: TRBJ1-2; size: many; D: -; V: TRBV15; DNA: TGTGCCACCAGACGGGGCAGACTCACCCCTTATGGCTACACCTTC; CDR3: CATRRGRLTPYGYTF
J: TRBJ2-1; size: many; D: TRBD2; V: TRBV5-1; DNA: TGCGCCAGCAGCTTGTCTATACTAGCGGTACCCAATGAGCAGTTCTTC; CDR3: CASSLSILAVPNEQFF
J: TRBJ2-5; size: -; D: TRBD1; V: TRBV20-1; DNA: TGCAGTGCTTGGGACAGGCAAGAGACCCAGTACTTC; CDR3: CSAWDRQETQYF
J: TRBJ1-5; size: many; D: TRBD1; V: TRBV28; DNA: TGTGCCAGCCTCCTATCGCCCGGGGACAGACTTAGCAATCAGCCCCAGCATTTT; CDR3: CASLLSPGDRLSNQPQHF
J: TRBJ1-4; size: many; D: -; V: TRBV29-1; DNA: TGCAGCGTTGGGACAGTTGAAAAACTGTTTTTT; CDR3: CSVGTVEKLFF
J: TRBJ2-3; size: many; D: -; V: TRBV27; DNA: TGTGCCAGCCCTAGCAGGGCTAGCACAGATACGCAGTATTTT; CDR3: CASPSRASTDTQYF
J: TRBJ2-5; size: many; D: -; V: TRBV12-3/TRBV12-4; DNA: TGTGCCAGCAGTCCCGAAGCGCGAGAGACCCAGTACTTC; CDR3: CASSPEARETQYF